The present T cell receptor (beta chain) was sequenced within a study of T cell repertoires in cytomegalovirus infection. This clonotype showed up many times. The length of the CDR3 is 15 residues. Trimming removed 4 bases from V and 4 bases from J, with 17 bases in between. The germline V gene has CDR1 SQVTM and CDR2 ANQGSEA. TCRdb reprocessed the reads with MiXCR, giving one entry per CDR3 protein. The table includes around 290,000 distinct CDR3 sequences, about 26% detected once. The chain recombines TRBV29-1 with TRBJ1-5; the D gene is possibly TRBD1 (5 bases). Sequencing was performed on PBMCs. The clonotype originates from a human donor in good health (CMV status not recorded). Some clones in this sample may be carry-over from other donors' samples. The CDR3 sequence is CSVVAGDGLNQPQHF. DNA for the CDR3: TGCAGCGTTGTCGCCGGGGACGGGTTAAATCAGCCCCAGCATTTT. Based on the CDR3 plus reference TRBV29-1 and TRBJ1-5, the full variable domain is SAVISQKPSRDICQRGTSLTIQCQVDSQVTMMFWYRQQPGQSLTLIATANQGSEATYESGFVIDKFPISRPNLTFSTLTVSNMSPEDSSIYLCSVVAGDGLNQPQHFGDGTRLSIL.